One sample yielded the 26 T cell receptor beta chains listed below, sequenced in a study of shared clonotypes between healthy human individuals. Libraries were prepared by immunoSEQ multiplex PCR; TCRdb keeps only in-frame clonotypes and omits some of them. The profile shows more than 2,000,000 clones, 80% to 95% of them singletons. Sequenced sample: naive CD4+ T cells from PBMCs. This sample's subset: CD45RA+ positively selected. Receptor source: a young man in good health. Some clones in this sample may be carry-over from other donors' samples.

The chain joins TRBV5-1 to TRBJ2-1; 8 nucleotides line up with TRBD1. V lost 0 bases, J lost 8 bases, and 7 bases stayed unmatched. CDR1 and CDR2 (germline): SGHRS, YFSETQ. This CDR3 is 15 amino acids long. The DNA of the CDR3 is TGCGCCAGCAGCTTGGGGCCGACAGGGGTGGATGAGCAGTTCTTC. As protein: CASSLGPTGVDEQFF.

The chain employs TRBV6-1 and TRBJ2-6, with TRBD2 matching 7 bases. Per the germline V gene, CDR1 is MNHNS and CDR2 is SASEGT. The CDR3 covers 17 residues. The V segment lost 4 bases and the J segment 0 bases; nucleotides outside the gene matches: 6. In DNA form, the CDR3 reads TGTGCCAGCAGTGCGGGACTACCGATCTCTGGGGCCAACGTCCTGACTTTC. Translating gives CASSAGLPISGANVLTF.

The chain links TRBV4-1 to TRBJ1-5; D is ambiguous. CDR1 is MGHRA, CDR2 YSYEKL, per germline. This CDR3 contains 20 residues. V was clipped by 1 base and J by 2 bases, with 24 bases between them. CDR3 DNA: TGCGCCAGCAGCCAAGTGGCCAAGCACCCTACCAAGGTGGGCAATCAGCCCCAGCATTTT. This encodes CASSQVAKHPTKVGNQPQHF.

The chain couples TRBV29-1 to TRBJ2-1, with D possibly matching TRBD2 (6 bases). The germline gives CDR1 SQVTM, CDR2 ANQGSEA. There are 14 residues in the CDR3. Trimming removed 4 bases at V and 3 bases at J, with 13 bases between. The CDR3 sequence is CSVVRLARYNEQFF. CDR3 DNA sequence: TGCAGCGTTGTACGGCTAGCGCGCTACAATGAGCAGTTCTTC.

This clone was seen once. This chain's CDR3 is CASSRTSGSVTQFF. CDR3 in DNA: TGTGCCAGCAGTAGGACTAGCGGGAGCGTTACGCAGTTCTTC. The V gene is TRBV28, the J gene TRBJ2-1, with 13 bases identical to TRBD2. The CDR3 is 14 amino acids. Germline trimming cut 5 bases from V and 12 bases from J; bases unmatched to any gene: 7. Germline CDR1 and CDR2: MDHEN and SYDVKM.

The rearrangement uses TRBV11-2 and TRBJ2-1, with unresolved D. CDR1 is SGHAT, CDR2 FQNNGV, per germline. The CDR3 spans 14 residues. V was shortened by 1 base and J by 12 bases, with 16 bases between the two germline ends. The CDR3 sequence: CASSLAPTMGSQFF. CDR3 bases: TGTGCCAGCAGCTTAGCCCCGACGATGGGGTCGCAGTTCTTC.

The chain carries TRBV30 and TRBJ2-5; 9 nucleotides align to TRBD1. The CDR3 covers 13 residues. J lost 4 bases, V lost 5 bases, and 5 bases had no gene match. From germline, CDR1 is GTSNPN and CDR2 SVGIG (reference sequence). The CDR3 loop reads CAWGGQGRETQYF. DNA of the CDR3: TGTGCCTGGGGGGGACAGGGAAGAGAGACCCAGTACTTC. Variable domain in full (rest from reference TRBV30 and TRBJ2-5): SQTIHQWPATLVQPVGSPLSLECTVEGTSNPNLYWYRQAAGRGLQLLFYSVGIGQISSEVPQNLSASRPQDRQFILSSKKLLLSDSGFYLCAWGGQGRETQYFGPGTRLLVL.

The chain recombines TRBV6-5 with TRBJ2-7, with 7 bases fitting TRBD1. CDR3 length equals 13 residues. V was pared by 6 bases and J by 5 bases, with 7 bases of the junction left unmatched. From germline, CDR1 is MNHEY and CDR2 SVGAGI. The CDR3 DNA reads TGTGCCAGCAGGCTCGACAGGGTCCACGAGCAGTACTTC. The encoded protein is CASRLDRVHEQYF.

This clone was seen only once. CDR3 sequence reads: CASSQDSGGRYNEQFF. CDR3 in DNA: TGCGCCAGCAGCCAAGATTCGGGAGGCCGCTACAATGAGCAGTTCTTC. V usage is TRBV4-1 and J usage is TRBJ2-1; 7 nucleotides align to TRBD2. V trimming: 0 bases; J trimming: 3 bases; junction bases outside the gene matches: 5. The germline CDR1 and CDR2 sequences are MGHRA and YSYEKL. The CDR3 runs 16 residues.

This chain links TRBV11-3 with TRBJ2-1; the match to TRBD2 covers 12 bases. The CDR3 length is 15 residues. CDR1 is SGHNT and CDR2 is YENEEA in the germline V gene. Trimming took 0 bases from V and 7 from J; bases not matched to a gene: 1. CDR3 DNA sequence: TGTGCCAGCAGCTTAGACGGGACTAGCGGGAATGAGCAGTTCTTC. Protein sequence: CASSLDGTSGNEQFF.

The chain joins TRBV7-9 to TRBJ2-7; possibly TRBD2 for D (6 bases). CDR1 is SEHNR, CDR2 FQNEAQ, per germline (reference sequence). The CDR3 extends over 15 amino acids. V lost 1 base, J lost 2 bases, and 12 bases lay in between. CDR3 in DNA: TGTGCCAGCAGCTTAGGCCACGGGGGAACCTACGAGCAGTACTTC. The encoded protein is CASSLGHGGTYEQYF.

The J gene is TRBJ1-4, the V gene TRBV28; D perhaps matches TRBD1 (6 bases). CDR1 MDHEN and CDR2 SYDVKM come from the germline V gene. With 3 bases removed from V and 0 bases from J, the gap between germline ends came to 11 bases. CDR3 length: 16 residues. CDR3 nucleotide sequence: TGTGCCAGCAGTTTCACAGGGCGAACAACTAATGAAAAACTGTTTTTT. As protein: CASSFTGRTTNEKLFF.

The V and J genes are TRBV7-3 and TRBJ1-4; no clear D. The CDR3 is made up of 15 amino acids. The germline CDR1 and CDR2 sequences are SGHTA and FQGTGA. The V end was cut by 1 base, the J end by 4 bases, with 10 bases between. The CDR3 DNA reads TGTGCCAGCAGCTTAAGCCCGGCCGGTAATGAAAAACTGTTTTTT. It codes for CASSLSPAGNEKLFF.

CDR3: CASGYGTGLREQYF. The CDR3, as DNA: TGTGCTAGTGGTTATGGGACAGGGCTGAGGGAGCAGTACTTC. The chain is built from TRBV12-5 and TRBJ2-7, with 9 nucleotides matching TRBD1. The germline CDR1 and CDR2 sequences are LGHNT and FRNRAP. Losses at the gene ends were 4 bases for V and 7 bases for J; bases not matched to a gene: 8. This CDR3 spans 14 amino acids.

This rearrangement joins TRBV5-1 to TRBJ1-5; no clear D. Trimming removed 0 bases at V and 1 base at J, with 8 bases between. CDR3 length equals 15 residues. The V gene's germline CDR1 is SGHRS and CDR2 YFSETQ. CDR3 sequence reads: CASSLVKGSNQPQHF. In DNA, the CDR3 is TGCGCCAGCAGCTTGGTTAAAGGGAGCAATCAGCCCCAGCATTTT.

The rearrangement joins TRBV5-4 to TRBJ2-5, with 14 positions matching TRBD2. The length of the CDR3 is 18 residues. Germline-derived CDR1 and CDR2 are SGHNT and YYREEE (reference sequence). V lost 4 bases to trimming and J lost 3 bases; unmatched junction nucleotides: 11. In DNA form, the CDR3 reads TGTGCCAGCAGCGCGGGGACTAGCGGGAGAGGGGGGAAAGAGACCCAGTACTTC. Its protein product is CASSAGTSGRGGKETQYF. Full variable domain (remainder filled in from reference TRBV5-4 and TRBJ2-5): ETGVTQSPTHLIKTRGQQVTLRCSSQSGHNTVSWYQQALGQGPQFIFQYYREEENGRGNFPPRFSGLQFPNYSSELNVNALELDDSALYLCASSAGTSGRGGKETQYFGPGTRLLVL.

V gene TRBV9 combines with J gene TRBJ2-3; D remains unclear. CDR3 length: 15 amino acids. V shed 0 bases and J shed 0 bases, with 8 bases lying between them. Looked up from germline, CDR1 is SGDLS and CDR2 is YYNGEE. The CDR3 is CASSVAAHSTDTQYF. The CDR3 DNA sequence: TGTGCCAGCAGCGTAGCAGCGCATAGCACAGATACGCAGTATTTT.

The CDR3 loop reads CASSIKRGNSYEQYF. The CDR3 DNA sequence: TGTGCCAGTAGTATAAAAAGGGGGAACTCCTACGAGCAGTACTTC. The chain recombines TRBV19 with TRBJ2-7; maybe TRBD1 (6 bases). The CDR3 length is 15 residues. CDR1 is LNHDA and CDR2 is SQIVND in the germline V gene (reference sequence). The ends were cut back, 2 bases at V and 0 bases at J, with 11 bases in the middle.

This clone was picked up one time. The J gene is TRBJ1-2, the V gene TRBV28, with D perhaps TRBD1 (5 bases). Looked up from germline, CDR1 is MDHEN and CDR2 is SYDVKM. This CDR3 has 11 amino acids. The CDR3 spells CGLRADYGYTF. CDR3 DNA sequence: TGTGGTCTCAGGGCCGACTATGGCTACACCTTC.

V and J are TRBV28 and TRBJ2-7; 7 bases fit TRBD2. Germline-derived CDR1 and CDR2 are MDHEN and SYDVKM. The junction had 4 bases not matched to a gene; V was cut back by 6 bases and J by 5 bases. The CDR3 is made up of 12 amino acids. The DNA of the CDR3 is TGTGCCAGCAGCTTAGGGACTAACGAGCAGTACTTC. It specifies CASSLGTNEQYF.

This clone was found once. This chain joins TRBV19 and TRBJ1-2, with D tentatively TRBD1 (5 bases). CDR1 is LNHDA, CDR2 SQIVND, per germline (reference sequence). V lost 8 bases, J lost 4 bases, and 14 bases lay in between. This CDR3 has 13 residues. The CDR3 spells CASSWGGSYGYTF. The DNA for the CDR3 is TGTGCCAGTTCGTGGGGGGGTTCCTATGGCTACACCTTC.

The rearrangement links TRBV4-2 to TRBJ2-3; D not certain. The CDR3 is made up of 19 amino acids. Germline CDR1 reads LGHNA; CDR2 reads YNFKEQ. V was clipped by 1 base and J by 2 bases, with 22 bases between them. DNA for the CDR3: TGTGCCAGCAGCCAAGGAACAGACTTTCCACTGACCCTCACAGATACGCAGTATTTT. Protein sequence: CASSQGTDFPLTLTDTQYF.

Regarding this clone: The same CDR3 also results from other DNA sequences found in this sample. CDR3 in DNA: TGCGCCAGCAGCCAAGTCGGTCAGTCCTATGGCTACACCTTC. This codes for CASSQVGQSYGYTF. The chain carries TRBV4-1 and TRBJ1-2; no reliable D call. V lost 1 base and J lost 4, with 10 bases in between. CDR1 is MGHRA, CDR2 YSYEKL, per germline. The CDR3 is made up of 14 amino acids.

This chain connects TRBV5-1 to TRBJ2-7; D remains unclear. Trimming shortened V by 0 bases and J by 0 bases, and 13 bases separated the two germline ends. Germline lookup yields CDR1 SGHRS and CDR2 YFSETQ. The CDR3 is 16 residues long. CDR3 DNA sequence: TGCGCCAGCAGCTTGGCGCACACCTGGGACTCCTACGAGCAGTACTTC. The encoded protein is CASSLAHTWDSYEQYF.

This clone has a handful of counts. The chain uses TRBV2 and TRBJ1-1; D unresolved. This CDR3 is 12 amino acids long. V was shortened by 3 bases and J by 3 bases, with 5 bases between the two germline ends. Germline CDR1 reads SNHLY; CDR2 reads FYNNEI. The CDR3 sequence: CASSDRYTEAFF. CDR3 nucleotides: TGTGCCAGCAGTGATCGTTACACTGAAGCTTTCTTT.

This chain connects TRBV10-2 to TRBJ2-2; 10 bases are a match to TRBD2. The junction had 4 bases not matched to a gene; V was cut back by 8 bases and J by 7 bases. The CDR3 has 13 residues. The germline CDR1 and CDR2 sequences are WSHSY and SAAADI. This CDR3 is CASGTSVYGELFF. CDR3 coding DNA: TGCGCCAGCGGGACTAGCGTCTACGGGGAGCTGTTTTTT.